Following are 28 T cell receptor beta chains from one sample sequenced in a study of blood T cells in healthy people across ages. Alongside a J-beta primer mix, a sample-barcoded 5' primer served in a second PCR lasting about 7 to 12 cycles. MiXCR, run by TCRdb on the 5' RACE reads, gives a single entry per CDR3 protein. This sample has under 1,000,000 distinct CDR3 sequences; about half occur once, and the top ten carry around 18%. Input material: blood. These receptors were collected from a man at least 80 years old in good health.

This clonotype appeared a few times. The chain recombines TRBV20-1 with TRBJ2-1, with TRBD2 identical over 9 bases. CDR3 length: 15 amino acids. The germline gives CDR1 DFQATT, CDR2 SNEGSKA (reference sequence). After removal of 2 bases from V and 4 bases from J, the junction contained 6 bases not matched to a gene. The DNA for the CDR3 is TGCAGTGCTAGATTTCCGGGACTAGCTTACAATGAGCAGTTCTTC. Translating gives CSARFPGLAYNEQFF.

This rearrangement joins TRBV14 to TRBJ2-3; D ambiguous. CDR1 and CDR2 (germline): SGHDN, FVKESK. The CDR3 consists of 16 residues. The ends were cut back, 2 bases at V and 1 base at J, with 13 bases in the middle. CDR3 coding DNA: TGTGCCAGCAGCCAATTGGGCCCCCCCCGCACAGATACGCAGTATTTT. This translates into CASSQLGPPRTDTQYF.

This clonotype has a handful of counts. The J gene is TRBJ2-7, the V gene TRBV7-2; tentatively, D is TRBD2 (5 bases). Looked up from germline, CDR1 is SGHTA and CDR2 is FQGNSA. V lost 5 bases and J 3 bases, leaving 17 bases between the germline ends. This CDR3 region has 15 residues. The CDR3 region is CASSPSGGISYEQYF. CDR3 nucleotide sequence: TGTGCCAGCAGCCCATCCGGAGGCATTAGCTACGAGCAGTACTTC.

The CDR3 DNA follows: TGTGCCAGCAGCCCGGGCCGTGCATCTAACAATGAGCAGTTCTTC. It is translated as CASSPGRASNNEQFF. V and J are TRBV7-3 and TRBJ2-1; D is unclear. V lost 5 bases and J 5 bases, leaving 16 bases between the germline ends. This CDR3 region has 15 residues. Germline CDR1 and CDR2: SGHTA and FQGTGA.

This clonotype has more than one count but fewer than ten. V usage is TRBV20-1 and J usage is TRBJ2-1; 12 bases line up with TRBD2. The CDR3 loop spans 15 amino acids. Germline V CDR1 and CDR2: DFQATT, SNEGSKA (reference sequence). The ends lost 6 bases at V and 7 bases at J; junction bases unmatched: 10. Here the CDR3 DNA reads TGCAGTGCCAGGGAAACTAGCGGGAGGAGGAATGAGCAGTTCTTC. Its protein is CSARETSGRRNEQFF.

CDR3 sequence: CTSGGTEAFF. Written as DNA, the CDR3 is TGCACATCAGGGGGCACTGAAGCTTTCTTT. The V call is TRBV20-1, the J call TRBJ1-1; 7 positions match TRBD1. The germline V gene has CDR1 DFQATT and CDR2 SNEGSKA (reference sequence). The length of the CDR3 is 10 residues.

The chain links TRBV29-1 to TRBJ2-4, with D possibly TRBD1 on 6 matching bases. Germline V CDR1 and CDR2: SQVTM, ANQGSEA. Deletions cut 6 bases from V and 13 bases from J, with 28 bases between. The CDR3 has 15 residues. CDR3 nucleotides: TGCAGCGTCATCTTCAGGGGACATAGTGGGGGCAAGCAGTACTTC. This codes for CSVIFRGHSGGKQYF. The full variable domain, in which reference TRBV29-1 and TRBJ2-4 provide the parts outside the CDR3, is SAVISQKPSRDICQRGTSLTIQCQVDSQVTMMFWYRQQPGQSLTLIATANQGSEATYESGFVIDKFPISRPNLTFSTLTVSNMSPEDSSIYLCSVIFRGHSGGKQYFGAGTRLSVL.

This clonotype was observed a handful of times. The rearrangement links TRBV19 to TRBJ2-1, with D possibly matching TRBD2 (6 bases). The J call may be in error: the DNA end matches TRBJ2-7 better. The CDR3 contains 12 residues. CDR1 LNHDA and CDR2 SQIVND come from the germline V gene (reference sequence). CDR3 sequence reads: CASSAGYNEQYF. CDR3 nucleotide sequence: TGTGCCAGTTCGGCGGGGTACAATGAGCAGTACTTC.

This clonotype was recorded a few times. The chain is built from TRBV20-1 and TRBJ2-1; 8 positions agree with TRBD2. Per germline, CDR1 DFQATT and CDR2 SNEGSKA (reference sequence). The junction had 10 bases not matched to a gene; V was cut back by 4 bases and J by 8 bases. This CDR3 spans 14 amino acids. The CDR3 reads CSATPGTSSDEQFF. CDR3 in DNA: TGCAGTGCTACCCCCGGGACTAGTTCGGATGAGCAGTTCTTC.

The table lists this clonotype with a few counts. V is TRBV7-3 and J is TRBJ2-3; the match to TRBD2 covers 7 bases. The CDR3 is 19 residues long. Trimming cost V 1 base and J 0 bases; bases outside gene matches: 13. The germline gives CDR1 SGHTA, CDR2 FQGTGA. CDR3 in DNA: TGTGCCAGCAGCTTAAGGGCCGTAGGAGCGGGATCCAGCACAGATACGCAGTATTTT. Translated: CASSLRAVGAGSSTDTQYF.

This clonotype was counted only a few times. The rearrangement uses TRBV2 and TRBJ2-7, with 7 bases lining up with TRBD1. The junction had 7 bases not matched to a gene; V was cut back by 8 bases and J by 0 bases. The germline CDR1 and CDR2 sequences are SNHLY and FYNNEI. The CDR3 covers 14 residues. The CDR3 reads CASQGQRDSYEQYF. In DNA form, the CDR3 reads TGTGCCAGCCAGGGACAGCGCGACTCCTACGAGCAGTACTTC. The entire variable domain, with the rest obtained from reference TRBV2 and TRBJ2-7, is as follows: EPEVTQTPSHQVTQMGQEVILRCVPISNHLYFYWYRQILGQKVEFLVSFYNNEISEKSEIFDDQFSVERPDGSNFTLKIRSTKLEDSAMYFCASQGQRDSYEQYFGPGTRLTVT.

This clonotype was recorded many times. The chain recombines TRBV5-6 with TRBJ2-7, with D perhaps matching TRBD2 (5 bases). The V and J ends lost 7 bases and 5 bases respectively, with 22 bases between them. Germline assignment: CDR1 SGHDT and CDR2 YYEEEE. CDR3 length: 15 residues. DNA for the CDR3: TGTGCCAGCGCGGAGACCGGGATAGCCGAAGACGAGCAGTACTTC. Encoded protein: CASAETGIAEDEQYF.

The rearrangement uses TRBV7-9 and TRBJ2-7; D is unresolved. The V end was cut by 3 bases, the J end by 3 bases, with 12 bases between. The CDR3 runs to 14 residues. Germline CDR1 and CDR2: SEHNR and FQNEAQ (reference sequence). CDR3 sequence reads: CASSFFDSYYEQYF. CDR3 coding DNA: TGTGCCAGCAGCTTTTTCGATTCTTACTACGAGCAGTACTTC.

Ten or more counts support this clonotype. This chain uses TRBV27 with TRBJ2-1; unclear D gene. There are 14 residues in the CDR3. V lost 3 bases and J lost 4, with 10 bases in between. Per germline, CDR1 MNHEY and CDR2 SMNVEV (reference sequence). The CDR3: CASSFSGLYNEQFF. The CDR3 DNA is TGTGCCAGCAGTTTCTCCGGGCTTTACAATGAGCAGTTCTTC.

The sample holds a few counts of this clonotype. The chain carries TRBV20-1 and TRBJ2-5; maybe TRBD1 (6 bases). From germline, CDR1 is DFQATT and CDR2 SNEGSKA (reference sequence). The CDR3 consists of 13 residues. Deletions cut 6 bases from V and 5 bases from J, with 16 bases between. In DNA, the CDR3 is TGCAGTGCCCTGGCGACAGGCACTGAGACCCAGTACTTC. Translation: CSALATGTETQYF.

This clonotype has more than one count but fewer than ten. The genes are TRBV19 and TRBJ1-5, with 7 nucleotides matching TRBD1. CDR1 is LNHDA and CDR2 is SQIVND in the germline V gene (reference sequence). V lost 5 bases to trimming and J lost 0 bases; unmatched junction nucleotides: 7. This CDR3 region has 16 residues. The CDR3 region is CASSGAGGYSNQPQHF. For the CDR3, the DNA is TGTGCCAGTAGTGGGGCAGGGGGTTATAGCAATCAGCCCCAGCATTTT.

CDR3 nucleotide sequence: TGTGCCTCGATGGGGGCTAGCGACACCCAAGAGACCCAGTACTTC. This codes for CASMGASDTQETQYF. The V call is TRBV10-3, the J call TRBJ2-5; D possibly matches TRBD1 or TRBD2 (6 bases each). CDR3 length equals 15 residues. The V gene's germline CDR1 is ENHRY and CDR2 SYGVKD. The ends were cut back, 11 bases at V and 1 base at J, with 20 bases in the middle.

This clonotype has a handful of counts. This chain uses TRBV5-1 with TRBJ2-7, with 9 bases identical to TRBD1. J gave up 3 bases and V 6 bases, and 13 bases lay outside the gene matches. CDR1 and CDR2 (germline): SGHRS, YFSETQ. The CDR3 runs 16 residues. CDR3 nucleotide sequence: TGCGCCAGCACGACGACAGGGGGTATTGGGGGCTACGAGCAGTACTTC. The encoded protein is CASTTTGGIGGYEQYF.

A note on this clonotype: Mismatch with germline at one junction end may stem from a read error. This chain uses TRBV20-1 with TRBJ2-1; D might be TRBD1 or TRBD2, each matching 9 bases. Germline CDR1 DFQATT, CDR2 SNEGSKA (reference sequence). CDR3 length: 20 amino acids. This CDR3 is CSAKDRGGLAGVSTYSEQFF. The CDR3 DNA reads as TGCAGTGCTAAGGACAGGGGAGGGTTAGCGGGAGTTTCTACCTACAGTGAGCAGTTCTTC.

This clonotype was found once. V gene TRBV25-1 combines with J gene TRBJ2-7, with 7 bases aligning to TRBD1. With V trimmed by 0 bases and J by 7 bases, 21 bases remained unmatched. This CDR3 region has 19 residues. The germline V gene encodes CDR1 MGHDK and CDR2 SYGVNS. Written as DNA, the CDR3 is TGTGCCAGCAGTGAATATCTTTGGGGACAGAATTCTTTATACAATGAGCAGTACTTC. Its translation: CASSEYLWGQNSLYNEQYF.

This chain links TRBV4-2 with TRBJ2-3, with D uncertain. V lost 4 bases and J lost 6, with 11 bases in between. There are 13 residues in the CDR3. Germline lookup yields CDR1 LGHNA and CDR2 YNFKEQ. CDR3 coding DNA: TGTGCCAGCAGCCTTATGGGTCGGGATACGCAGTATTTT. This sequence encodes CASSLMGRDTQYF.

V is TRBV20-1 and J is TRBJ2-7; 8 bases align to TRBD2. V shed 3 bases and J 7 bases; nucleotides not matched to a gene: 11. This CDR3 has 14 residues. Germline values: CDR1 DFQATT, CDR2 SNEGSKA (reference sequence). Here the CDR3 DNA reads TGCAGTGCTAGTAAACGGGAGGGCCACCGAGAGCAGTACTTC. Its protein is CSASKREGHREQYF.

V is TRBV7-2 and J is TRBJ2-3; tentatively, D is TRBD2 (5 bases). V shed 5 bases and J shed 10 bases, with 13 bases lying between them. CDR1 SGHTA and CDR2 FQGNSA come from the germline V gene. The CDR3 spans 12 residues. The chain's CDR3 is CASSQDSSAQYF. The CDR3 DNA reads as TGTGCCAGCAGCCAGGACTCCTCCGCGCAGTATTTT.

Concerning this clonotype: One end of the junction fails to match germline, which may point to a read error. V usage is TRBV20-1 and J usage is TRBJ2-3; weak D call: TRBD1 (6 bases). Germline V lookup: CDR1 DFQATT, CDR2 SNEGSKA (reference sequence). The CDR3 is made up of 15 amino acids. The CDR3 region has the DNA TGCAGTGCTAGAGCCGACAGGAGCTTTACAGGTACGCAGTATTTT. Encoded protein: CSARADRSFTGTQYF.

This CDR3 reads CASSNRLSAGGRYGYTF. The DNA for the CDR3 is TGTGCCAGCAGCAATAGGTTGTCGGCAGGGGGCCGTTATGGCTACACCTTC. This chain connects TRBV21-1 to TRBJ1-2; the table's D gene call, TRBD1, was not cross checked with the DNA. TRBV21-1 is annotated as a pseudogene. CDR3 length equals 17 residues.

This chain links TRBV7-2 with TRBJ2-5, with 8 bases aligning to TRBD1. Per the germline V gene, CDR1 is SGHTA and CDR2 is FQGNSA. With 5 bases clipped from V and 0 bases from J, the junction kept 5 bases outside the gene matches. The CDR3 extends over 15 amino acids. The CDR3, as DNA: TGTGCCAGCAGCATCAGACAGGGGTACCAAGAGACCCAGTACTTC. It specifies CASSIRQGYQETQYF.

The sample holds one count of this clonotype. J is TRBJ2-3 and V is TRBV7-3, with 9 bases that match TRBD2. The CDR3 totals 15 residues. Germline V gives CDR1 SGHTA, CDR2 FQGTGA. V lost 5 bases, J lost 4 bases, and 7 bases stayed unmatched. The CDR3: CASSRASGESDTQYF. Here the CDR3 DNA reads TGTGCCAGCAGCCGAGCTAGCGGGGAATCAGATACGCAGTATTTT.

At least ten counts were recorded for this clonotype. The genes are TRBV18 and TRBJ2-7, with 8 nucleotides matching TRBD1. CDR1 and CDR2 from the germline V gene are KGHSH and LQKENI. The CDR3 is 13 residues long. V shed 3 bases and J 5 bases; nucleotides not matched to a gene: 3. The CDR3 sequence: CASSPRDRNEQYF. CDR3 sequence (DNA): TGTGCCAGCTCACCCCGGGACAGGAACGAGCAGTACTTC.